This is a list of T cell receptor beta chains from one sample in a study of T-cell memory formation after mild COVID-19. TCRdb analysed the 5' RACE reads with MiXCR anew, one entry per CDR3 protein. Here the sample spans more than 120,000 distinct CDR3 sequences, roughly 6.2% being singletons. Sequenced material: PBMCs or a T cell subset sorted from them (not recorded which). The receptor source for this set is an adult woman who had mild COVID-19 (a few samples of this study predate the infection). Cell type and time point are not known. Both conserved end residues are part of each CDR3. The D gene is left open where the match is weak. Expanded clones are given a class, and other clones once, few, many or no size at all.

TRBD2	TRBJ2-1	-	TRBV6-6	TGTGCCAGCAGTTACTCCCCTAGCGGGAGGGCCGAGAGTTGGTTCTTC	CASSYSPSGRAESWFF
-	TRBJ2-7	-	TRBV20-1	TGCAGTGCCAGGGCGCCAGGCAGTTACGAGCAGTACTTC	CSARAPGSYEQYF
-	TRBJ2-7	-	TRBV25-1	TGTGCCAGCAGTGACCCCTCCTCCTACGAGCAGTACTTC	CASSDPSSYEQYF
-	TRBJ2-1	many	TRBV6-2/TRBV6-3	TGTGCCAGCAGTTACCCGACTGGCAGAAGCTCCTACAATGAGCAGTTCTTC	CASSYPTGRSSYNEQFF
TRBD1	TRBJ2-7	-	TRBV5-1	TGCGCCAGCAGCTTGGTGCATTCGGGACAGGCCGCCTACGAGCAGTACTTC	CASSLVHSGQAAYEQYF
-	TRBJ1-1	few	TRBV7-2	TGTGCCAGCAGCTACCAACCCTCCAGGGTAACTGAAGCTTTCTTT	CASSYQPSRVTEAFF
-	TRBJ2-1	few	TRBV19	TGTGCCAGTGGGTCAGGAGGGATTACCTACAATGAGCAGTTCTTC	CASGSGGITYNEQFF
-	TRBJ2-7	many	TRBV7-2	TGTGCCAGCAGCTTAGGGAGGGACGAGCAGTACTTC	CASSLGRDEQYF
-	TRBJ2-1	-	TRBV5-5	TGTGCCAGCAGCGCAGGGACGCCGAGCTCCTACAATGAGCAGTTCTTC	CASSAGTPSSYNEQFF
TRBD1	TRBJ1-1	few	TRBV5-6	TGTGCCAGCAGCCCTATCTTTGACAGGGTCACTGAAGCTTTCTTT	CASSPIFDRVTEAFF
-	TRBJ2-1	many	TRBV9	TGTGCCAGCAGCGCCCTAAACCCCGGTGCATACAATGAGCAGTTCTTC	CASSALNPGAYNEQFF
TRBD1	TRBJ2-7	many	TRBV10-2	TGCGCCAGCAGTGATCTGGGGACAGGGGCCTACGAGCAGTACTTC	CASSDLGTGAYEQYF
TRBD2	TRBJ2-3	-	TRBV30	TGTGCCTGGAGTGCTGAACGGGGGGGTACGCAGTATTTT	CAWSAERGGTQYF
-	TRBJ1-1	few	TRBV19	TGTGCCAGTAGTATAGACAGGGGTGGCACTGAAGCTTTCTTT	CASSIDRGGTEAFF
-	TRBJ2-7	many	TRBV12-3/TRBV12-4	TGTGCCAGCAGCCCAGGGAGAGTGGACGAGCAGTACTTC	CASSPGRVDEQYF
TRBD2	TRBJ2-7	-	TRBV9	TGTGCCAGCGGGGGACTAGCGGGGGGTATCAACGAGCAGTACTTC	CASGGLAGGINEQYF
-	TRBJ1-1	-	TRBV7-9	TGTGCCAGCAGCCTAGCCCCCAACACTGAAGCTTTCTTT	CASSLAPNTEAFF
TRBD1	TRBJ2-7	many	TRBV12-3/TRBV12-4	TGTGCCAGCAGTCATGGGACAGGCTACGAGCAGTACTTC	CASSHGTGYEQYF
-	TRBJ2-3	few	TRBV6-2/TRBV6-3	TGTGCCAGCAGGCCCATCAGCACAGATACGCAGTATTTT	CASRPISTDTQYF
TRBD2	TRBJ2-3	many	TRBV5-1	TGCGCCAGCAGCTTGGTGGGCCTAGCGGGAGGGCCCACAGATACGCAGTATTTT	CASSLVGLAGGPTDTQYF
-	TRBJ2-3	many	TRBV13	TGTGCCAGCAGCCCTACCCCCAGCACAGATACGCAGTATTTT	CASSPTPSTDTQYF
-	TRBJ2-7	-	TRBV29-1	TGCAGCGTTCGGGGGCAGGGGGAGGGCGAGCAGTACTTC	CSVRGQGEGEQYF
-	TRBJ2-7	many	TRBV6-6	TGTGCCACACAGGGTGGTGGGACCTACGAGCAGTACTTC	CATQGGGTYEQYF
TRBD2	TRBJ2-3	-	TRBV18	TGTGCCAGCTCACCTGGACTAGCGGGGAACACAGATACGCAGTATTTT	CASSPGLAGNTDTQYF
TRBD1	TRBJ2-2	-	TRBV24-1	TGTGCCACCAGTGCCATGGACAGGGGGGTTACCGGGGAGCTGTTTTTT	CATSAMDRGVTGELFF
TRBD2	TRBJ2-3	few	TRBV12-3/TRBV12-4	TGTGCCAGCAACCGGCTAGCGGACGTTACAGATACGCAGTATTTT	CASNRLADVTDTQYF
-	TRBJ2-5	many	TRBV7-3	TGTGCCAGCAGCTTAGGGTTAGCGGAGACCCAGTACTTC	CASSLGLAETQYF
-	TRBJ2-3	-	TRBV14	TGTGCCAGCAGCCCCATCGCTCTCACAGATACGCAGTATTTT	CASSPIALTDTQYF
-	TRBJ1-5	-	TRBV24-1	TGTGCCACCAGTGCGGCCGGTGGCAATCAGCCCCAGCATTTT	CATSAAGGNQPQHF
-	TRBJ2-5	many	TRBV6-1	TGTGCCAGCATTTCAGGCCATCTGACGACAGAGACCCAGTACTTC	CASISGHLTTETQYF
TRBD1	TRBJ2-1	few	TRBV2	TGTGCCAGCAGGGGTGACAGGGGCTCCTACAATGAGCAGTTCTTC	CASRGDRGSYNEQFF
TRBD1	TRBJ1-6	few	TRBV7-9	TGTGCCAGCAGCTTAGGGACAGGGGTCGATTCACCCCTCCACTTT	CASSLGTGVDSPLHF
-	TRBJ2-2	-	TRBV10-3	TGTGCCATCAGCAGAGAGGGCTCGAACACCGGGGAGCTGTTTTTT	CAISREGSNTGELFF
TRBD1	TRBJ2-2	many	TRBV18	TGTGCCAGCTCACCGCAGGGGGTGACCACCGGGGAGCTGTTTTTT	CASSPQGVTTGELFF
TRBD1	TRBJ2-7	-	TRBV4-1	TGCGCCAGCAGCCTCCAGGACAGGGACTACGAGCAGTACTTC	CASSLQDRDYEQYF
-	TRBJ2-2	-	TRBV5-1	TGCGCCAGCCGCGGGGACCAGGCGAACACCGGGGAGCTGTTTTTT	CASRGDQANTGELFF
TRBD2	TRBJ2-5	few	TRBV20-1	TGCAGTGCTAGTGGGGGGACTAGCATCCGGGAGACCCAGTACTTC	CSASGGTSIRETQYF
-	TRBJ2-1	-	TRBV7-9	TGTGCCAGCAGTTTACCACCGTCGTACAATGAGCAGTTCTTC	CASSLPPSYNEQFF
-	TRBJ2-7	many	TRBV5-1	TGCGCCAGCAGCTTAGCGGACACCTCCTACGAGCAGTACTTC	CASSLADTSYEQYF
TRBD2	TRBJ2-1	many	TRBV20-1	TGCAGTGCTAGAGAAGCGGGAGGGAGATCTAATGAGCAGTTCTTC	CSAREAGGRSNEQFF
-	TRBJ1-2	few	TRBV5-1	TGCGCCAGCAGCTTGGACAGGGCCGACTATGGCTACACCTTC	CASSLDRADYGYTF
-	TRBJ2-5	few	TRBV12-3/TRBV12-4	TGTGCCAGCAGTTTGGGTCTGGGGAAAGAGACCCAGTACTTC	CASSLGLGKETQYF
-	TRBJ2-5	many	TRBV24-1	TGTGCCACCAGTGATACTCAAGAGACCCAGTACTTC	CATSDTQETQYF
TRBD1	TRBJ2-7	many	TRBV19	TGTGCCAGTAGAGCGACAGGGGGAAGCTCCTACGAGCAGTACTTC	CASRATGGSSYEQYF
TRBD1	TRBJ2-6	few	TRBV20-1	TGCAGTGCTAGAACAGGGACAGGCTCTGGGGCCAACGTCCTGACTTTC	CSARTGTGSGANVLTF
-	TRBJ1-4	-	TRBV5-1	TGCGCCAGCAGCTTGATGGGGTTAGCAACTAATGAAAAACTGTTTTTT	CASSLMGLATNEKLFF
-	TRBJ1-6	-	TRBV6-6	TGTGCCAGCAGTGCCGCAGGATCCGATAATTCACCCCTCCACTTT	CASSAAGSDNSPLHF
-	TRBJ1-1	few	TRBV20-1	TGCAGTGCTACCAGCGGTAGTGGTCTCTTGAACACTGAAGCTTTCTTT	CSATSGSGLLNTEAFF
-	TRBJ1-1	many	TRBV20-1	TGCAGTGCTAGTAAAGGGACTCGCACTGAAGCTTTCTTT	CSASKGTRTEAFF